This T cell receptor (beta chain) appears in the sequencing data of a study of siplizumab effects on memory and regulatory T cells. The method was immunoSEQ multiplex PCR; TCRdb's version includes in-frame clones alone and lacks a portion of them. The repertoire holds over 45,000 clones, with 95% to 98% as singletons. Across a few donor pairs, the naive, memory, effector memory and TEMRA subsets were sequenced without stimulation. The CDR3 extends over 12 amino acids. The germline gives CDR1 SGHTA, CDR2 FQGNSA. With 6 bases removed from V and 8 bases from J, the gap between germline ends came to 12 bases.

This receptor was taken from a human donor in good health. The chain combines TRBV7-2 with TRBJ2-3, with D maybe TRBD2 (5 bases). The specimen was naive CD8+ T cells sorted from blood. The CDR3 sequence is CASSPHGVTQYF. The CDR3 bases are TGTGCCAGCAGTCCCCACGGGGTTACGCAGTATTTT.